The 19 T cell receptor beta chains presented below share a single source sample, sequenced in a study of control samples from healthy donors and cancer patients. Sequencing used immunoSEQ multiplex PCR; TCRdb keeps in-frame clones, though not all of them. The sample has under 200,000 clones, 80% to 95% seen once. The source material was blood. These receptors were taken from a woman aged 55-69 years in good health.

CDR3: CASSQDLPRANEKLFF. CDR3 in DNA: TGCGCCAGCAGCCAAGATCTGCCCAGGGCTAATGAAAAACTGTTTTTT. The chain links TRBV4-3 to TRBJ1-4, with a weak D call TRBD1 (5 bases). Germline-derived CDR1 and CDR2 are LGHNA and YSLEER. The V end lost 0 bases, the J end lost 3 bases, and 11 bases lay between the germline ends. The CDR3 runs to 16 residues.

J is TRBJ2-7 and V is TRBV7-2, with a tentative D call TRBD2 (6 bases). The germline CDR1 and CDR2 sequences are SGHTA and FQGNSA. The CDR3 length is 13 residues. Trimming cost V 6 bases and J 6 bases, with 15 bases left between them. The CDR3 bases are TGTGCCAGCAGGAAACCGGGAGTCAGCGAGCAGTACTTC. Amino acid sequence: CASRKPGVSEQYF. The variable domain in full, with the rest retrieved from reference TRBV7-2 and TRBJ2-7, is GAGVSQSPSNKVTEKGKDVELRCDPISGHTALYWYRQSLGQGLEFLIYFQGNSAPDKSGLPSDRFSAERTGGSVSTLTIQRTQQEDSAVYLCASRKPGVSEQYFGPGTRLTVT.

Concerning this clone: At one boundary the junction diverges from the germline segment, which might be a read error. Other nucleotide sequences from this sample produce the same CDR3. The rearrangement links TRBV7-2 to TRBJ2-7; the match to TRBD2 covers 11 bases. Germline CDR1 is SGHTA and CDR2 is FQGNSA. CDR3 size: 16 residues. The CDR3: CASKERLAGNAYEQYF. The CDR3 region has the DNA TGTGCCAGCAAAGAACGACTAGCGGGGAATGCCTATGAGCAGTACTTC. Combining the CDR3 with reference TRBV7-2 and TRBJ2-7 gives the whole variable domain GAGVSQSPSNKVTEKGKDVELRCDPISGHTALYWYRQSLGQGLEFLIYFQGNSAPDKSGLPSDRFSAERTGGSVSTLTIQRTQQEDSAVYLCASKERLAGNAYEQYFGPGTRLTVT.

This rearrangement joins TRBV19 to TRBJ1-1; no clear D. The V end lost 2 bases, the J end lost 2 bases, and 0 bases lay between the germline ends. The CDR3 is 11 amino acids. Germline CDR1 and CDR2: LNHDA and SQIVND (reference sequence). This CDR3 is CASSINTEAFF. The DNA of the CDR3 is TGTGCCAGTAGTATAAACACTGAAGCTTTCTTT.

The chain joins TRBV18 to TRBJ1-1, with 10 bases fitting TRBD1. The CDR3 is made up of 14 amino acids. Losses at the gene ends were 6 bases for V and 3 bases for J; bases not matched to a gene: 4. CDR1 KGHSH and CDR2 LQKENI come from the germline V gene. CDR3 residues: CASSRDRGYTEAFF. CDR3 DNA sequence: TGTGCCAGCTCCCGGGACAGGGGTTACACTGAAGCTTTCTTT.

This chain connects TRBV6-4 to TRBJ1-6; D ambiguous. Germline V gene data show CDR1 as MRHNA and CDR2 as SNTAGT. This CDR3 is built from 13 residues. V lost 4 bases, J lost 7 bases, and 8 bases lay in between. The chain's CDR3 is CASSVQENSPLHF. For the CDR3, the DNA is TGTGCCAGCAGTGTACAAGAGAATTCACCCCTCCACTTT.

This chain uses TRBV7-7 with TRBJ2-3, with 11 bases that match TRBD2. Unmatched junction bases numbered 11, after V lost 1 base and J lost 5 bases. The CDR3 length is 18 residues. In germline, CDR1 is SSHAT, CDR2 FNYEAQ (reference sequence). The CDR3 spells CASSLETNSGGEEDTQYF. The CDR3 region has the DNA TGTGCCAGCAGCTTAGAGACCAATAGCGGGGGGGAGGAAGATACGCAGTATTTT.

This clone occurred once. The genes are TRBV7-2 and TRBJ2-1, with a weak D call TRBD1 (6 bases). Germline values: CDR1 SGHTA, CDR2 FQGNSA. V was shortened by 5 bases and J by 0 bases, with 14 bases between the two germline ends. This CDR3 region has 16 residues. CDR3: CASSPGGGYSYNEQFF. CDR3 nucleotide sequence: TGTGCCAGCAGCCCTGGGGGCGGCTACTCCTACAATGAGCAGTTCTTC.

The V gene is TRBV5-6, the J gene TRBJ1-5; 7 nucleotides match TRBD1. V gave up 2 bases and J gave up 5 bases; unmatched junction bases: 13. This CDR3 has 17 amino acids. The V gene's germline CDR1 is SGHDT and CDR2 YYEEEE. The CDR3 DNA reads TGTGCCAGCAGCTTCCACCGGGACAGTGAGGGGGATCAGCCCCAGCATTTT. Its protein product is CASSFHRDSEGDQPQHF.

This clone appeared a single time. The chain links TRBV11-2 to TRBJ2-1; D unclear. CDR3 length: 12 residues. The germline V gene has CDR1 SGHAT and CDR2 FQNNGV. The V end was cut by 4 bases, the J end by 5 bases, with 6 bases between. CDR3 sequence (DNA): TGTGCCAGCAGCTGGATAAACAATGAGCAGTTCTTC. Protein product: CASSWINNEQFF.

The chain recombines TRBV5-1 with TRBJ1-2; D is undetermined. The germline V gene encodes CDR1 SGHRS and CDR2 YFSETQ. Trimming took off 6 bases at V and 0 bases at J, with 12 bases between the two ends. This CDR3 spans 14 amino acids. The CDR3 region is CASTIDGTNYGYTF. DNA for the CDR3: TGCGCCAGCACCATTGATGGGACTAACTATGGCTACACCTTC.

CDR3 amino acids: CATSKDPPEGYGYTF. CDR3 DNA: TGTGCCACCAGCAAAGACCCGCCAGAGGGCTATGGCTACACCTTC. This chain links TRBV15 with TRBJ1-2; D ambiguous. V lost 4 bases and J lost 4, with 16 bases in between. This CDR3 is built from 15 residues. The germline V gene has CDR1 LNHNV and CDR2 YYDKDF (reference sequence).

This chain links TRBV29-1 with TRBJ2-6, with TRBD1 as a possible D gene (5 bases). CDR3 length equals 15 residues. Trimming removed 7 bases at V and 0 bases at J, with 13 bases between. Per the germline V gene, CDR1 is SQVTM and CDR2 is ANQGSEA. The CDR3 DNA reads TGCAGCGCCAGACCTCAGGGCTCTGGGGCCAACGTCCTGACTTTC. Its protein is CSARPQGSGANVLTF.

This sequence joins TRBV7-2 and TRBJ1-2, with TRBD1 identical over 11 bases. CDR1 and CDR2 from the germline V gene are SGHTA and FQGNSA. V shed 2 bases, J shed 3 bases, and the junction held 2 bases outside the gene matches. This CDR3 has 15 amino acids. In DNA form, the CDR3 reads TGTGCCAGCAGCTTATTGGGACAGGGGGACTATGGCTACACCTTC. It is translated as CASSLLGQGDYGYTF. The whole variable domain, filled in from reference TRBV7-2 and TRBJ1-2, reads GAGVSQSPSNKVTEKGKDVELRCDPISGHTALYWYRQSLGQGLEFLIYFQGNSAPDKSGLPSDRFSAERTGGSVSTLTIQRTQQEDSAVYLCASSLLGQGDYGYTFGSGTRLTVV.

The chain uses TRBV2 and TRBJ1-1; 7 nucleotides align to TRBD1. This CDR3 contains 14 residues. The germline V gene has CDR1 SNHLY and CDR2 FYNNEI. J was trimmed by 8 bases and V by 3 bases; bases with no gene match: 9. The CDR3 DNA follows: TGTGCCAGCAGTGAGATTACAGGGGTGATGGAAGCTTTCTTT. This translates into CASSEITGVMEAFF.

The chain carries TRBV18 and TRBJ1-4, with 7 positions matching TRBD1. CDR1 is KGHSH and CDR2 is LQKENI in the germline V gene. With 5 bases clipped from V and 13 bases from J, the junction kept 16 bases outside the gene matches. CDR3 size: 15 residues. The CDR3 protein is CASSENRGSTSGLFF. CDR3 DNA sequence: TGTGCCAGCTCAGAAAACAGGGGTTCGACCTCTGGACTGTTTTTT.

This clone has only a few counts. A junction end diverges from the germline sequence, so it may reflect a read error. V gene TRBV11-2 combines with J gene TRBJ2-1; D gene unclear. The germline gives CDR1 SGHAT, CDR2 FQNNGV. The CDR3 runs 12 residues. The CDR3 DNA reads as TGTGCCAGCAGGTTAGAGAGGAATGAGCAGTTCTTC. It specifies CASRLERNEQFF. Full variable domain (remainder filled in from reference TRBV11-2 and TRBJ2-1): EAGVAQSPRYKIIEKRQSVAFWCNPISGHATLYWYQQILGQGPKLLIQFQNNGVVDDSQLPKDRFSAERLKGVDSTLKIQPAKLEDSAVYLCASRLERNEQFFGPGTRLTVL.

CDR3 in amino acids: CASSLGLSWSNQPQHF. The CDR3 DNA reads TGTGCCAGCTCACTGGGATTGTCATGGAGCAATCAGCCCCAGCATTTT. This chain links TRBV18 with TRBJ1-5; D remains unclear. Germline CDR1 KGHSH, CDR2 LQKENI. The V gene lost 4 bases and the J gene lost 1 base, with 14 bases spanning the gap. CDR3 length: 16 residues.

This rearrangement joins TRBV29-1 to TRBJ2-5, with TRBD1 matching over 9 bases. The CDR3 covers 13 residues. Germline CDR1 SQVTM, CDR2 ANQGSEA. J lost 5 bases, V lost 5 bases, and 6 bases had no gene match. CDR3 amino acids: CSVTTGGGETQYF. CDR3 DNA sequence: TGCAGCGTTACAACAGGGGGCGGGGAGACCCAGTACTTC.